The present entry profiles one T cell receptor (beta chain) with its context. The data are from a study of shared clonotypes between healthy human individuals. Sequenced by immunoSEQ multiplex PCR; TCRdb stores in-frame clones only, minus some. Among around 690,000 clones listed, around 91% were seen once. Material for sequencing was memory CD8+ T cells from PBMCs. The subset: CD45RO+ cells pooled with CCR7-negative TemRA cells. This receptor was taken from a young man in good health. Some clones in this sample may be carry-over from other donors' samples.

DNA for the CDR3: TGCGCCAGCAGCCAAGATAATGACCTTTCCTACAATGAGCAGTTCTTC. Amino acids: CASSQDNDLSYNEQFF. The chain uses TRBV4-3 and TRBJ2-1, with D hard to call. With 0 bases removed from V and 1 base from J, the gap between germline ends came to 10 bases. Germline V gene data show CDR1 as LGHNA and CDR2 as YSLEER. The CDR3 extends over 16 amino acids.